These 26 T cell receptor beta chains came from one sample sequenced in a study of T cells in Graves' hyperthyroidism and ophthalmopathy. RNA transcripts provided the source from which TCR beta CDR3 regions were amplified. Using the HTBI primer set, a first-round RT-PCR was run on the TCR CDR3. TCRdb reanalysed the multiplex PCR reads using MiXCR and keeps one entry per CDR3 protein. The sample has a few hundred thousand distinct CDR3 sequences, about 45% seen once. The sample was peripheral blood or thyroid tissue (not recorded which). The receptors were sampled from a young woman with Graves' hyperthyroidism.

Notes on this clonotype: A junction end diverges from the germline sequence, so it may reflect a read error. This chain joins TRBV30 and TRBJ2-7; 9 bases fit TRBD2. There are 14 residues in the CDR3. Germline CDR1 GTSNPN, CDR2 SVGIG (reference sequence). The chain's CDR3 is CAWIPGLAPNEQCF. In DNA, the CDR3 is TGTGCCTGGATTCCGGGACTAGCCCCCAACGAGCAGTGCTTC.

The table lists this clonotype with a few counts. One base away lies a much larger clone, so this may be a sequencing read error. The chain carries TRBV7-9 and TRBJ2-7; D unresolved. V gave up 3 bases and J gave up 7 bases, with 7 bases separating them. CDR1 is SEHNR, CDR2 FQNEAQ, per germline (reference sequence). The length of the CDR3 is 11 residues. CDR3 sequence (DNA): TGTGCCAGCAGCTTTCCGAATGAGCAGTACTTC. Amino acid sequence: CASSFPNEQYF.

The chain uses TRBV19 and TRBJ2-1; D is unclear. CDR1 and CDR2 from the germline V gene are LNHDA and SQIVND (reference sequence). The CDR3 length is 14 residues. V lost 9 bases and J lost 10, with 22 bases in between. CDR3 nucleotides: TGTGCCAGCAGTTTAGATCAGGAGCGTGAGGAGCAGTTCTTC. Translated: CASSLDQEREEQFF.

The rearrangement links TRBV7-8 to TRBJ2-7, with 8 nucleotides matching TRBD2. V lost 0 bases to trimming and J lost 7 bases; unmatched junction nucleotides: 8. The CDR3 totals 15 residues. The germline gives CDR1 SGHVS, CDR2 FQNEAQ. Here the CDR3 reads CASSLATSAGDEQYF. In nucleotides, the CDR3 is TGTGCCAGCAGCTTAGCGACTAGCGCGGGGGATGAGCAGTACTTC.

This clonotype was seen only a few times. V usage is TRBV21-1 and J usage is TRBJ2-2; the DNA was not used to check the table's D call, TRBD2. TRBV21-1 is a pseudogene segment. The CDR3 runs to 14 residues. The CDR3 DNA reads TGTGCCAGCAGCAAACGGGACTATAACAATGAGCAGTTTTTT. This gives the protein CASSKRDYNNEQFF.

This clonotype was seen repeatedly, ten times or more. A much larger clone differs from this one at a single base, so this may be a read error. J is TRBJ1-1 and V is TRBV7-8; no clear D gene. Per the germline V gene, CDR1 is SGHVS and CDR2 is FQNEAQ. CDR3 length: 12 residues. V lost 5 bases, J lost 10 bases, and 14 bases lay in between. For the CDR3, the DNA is TGTGCCAGCAGCCTTGACGCATTGGGAGCTTTCTTT. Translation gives CASSLDALGAFF.

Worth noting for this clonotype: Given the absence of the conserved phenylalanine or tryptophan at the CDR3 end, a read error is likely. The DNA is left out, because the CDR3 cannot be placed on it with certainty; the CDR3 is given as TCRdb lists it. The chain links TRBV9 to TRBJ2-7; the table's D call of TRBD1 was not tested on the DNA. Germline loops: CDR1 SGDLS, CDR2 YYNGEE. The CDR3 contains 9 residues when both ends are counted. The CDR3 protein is CASSVDASG.

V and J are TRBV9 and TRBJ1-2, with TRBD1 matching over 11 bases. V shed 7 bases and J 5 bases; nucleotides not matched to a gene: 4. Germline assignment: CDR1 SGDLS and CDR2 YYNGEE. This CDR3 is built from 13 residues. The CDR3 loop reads CASPGQGAYGYTF. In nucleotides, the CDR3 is TGTGCCAGCCCTGGACAGGGGGCTTATGGCTACACCTTC.

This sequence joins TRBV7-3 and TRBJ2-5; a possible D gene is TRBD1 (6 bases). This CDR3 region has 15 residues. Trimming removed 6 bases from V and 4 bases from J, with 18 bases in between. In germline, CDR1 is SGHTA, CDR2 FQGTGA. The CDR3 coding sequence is TGTGCCAGCAGGCCCGTAACCAAGGGGGTAGAGACCCAGTACTTC. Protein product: CASRPVTKGVETQYF.

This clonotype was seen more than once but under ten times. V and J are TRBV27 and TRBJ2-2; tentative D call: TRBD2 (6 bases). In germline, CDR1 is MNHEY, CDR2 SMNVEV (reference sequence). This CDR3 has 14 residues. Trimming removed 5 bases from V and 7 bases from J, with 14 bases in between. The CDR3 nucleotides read TGTGCCAGCAGTCTCGCCGGGGGTAACGGGGAGCTGTTTTTT. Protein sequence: CASSLAGGNGELFF.

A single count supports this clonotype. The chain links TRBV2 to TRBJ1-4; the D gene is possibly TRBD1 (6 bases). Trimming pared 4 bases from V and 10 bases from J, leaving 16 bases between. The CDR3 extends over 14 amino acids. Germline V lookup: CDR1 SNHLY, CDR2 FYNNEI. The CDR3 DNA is TGTGCCAGCAGTGCCGCCGGGACATCCGGAAAACTGTTTTTT. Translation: CASSAAGTSGKLFF.

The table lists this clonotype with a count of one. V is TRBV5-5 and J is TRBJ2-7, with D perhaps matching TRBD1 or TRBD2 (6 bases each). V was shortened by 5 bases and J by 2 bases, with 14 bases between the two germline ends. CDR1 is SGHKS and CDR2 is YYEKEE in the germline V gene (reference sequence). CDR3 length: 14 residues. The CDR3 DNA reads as TGTGCCAGCAGTGAAGGGGGGCTCGCCTACGAGCAGTACTTC. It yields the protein CASSEGGLAYEQYF.

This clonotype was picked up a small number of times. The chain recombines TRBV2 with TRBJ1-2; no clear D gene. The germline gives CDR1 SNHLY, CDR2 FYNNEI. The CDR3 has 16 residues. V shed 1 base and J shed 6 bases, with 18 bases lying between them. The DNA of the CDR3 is TGTGCCAGCAGTGAAGAAGCCAGACAACTCCTCCATGGCTACACCTTC. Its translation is CASSEEARQLLHGYTF.

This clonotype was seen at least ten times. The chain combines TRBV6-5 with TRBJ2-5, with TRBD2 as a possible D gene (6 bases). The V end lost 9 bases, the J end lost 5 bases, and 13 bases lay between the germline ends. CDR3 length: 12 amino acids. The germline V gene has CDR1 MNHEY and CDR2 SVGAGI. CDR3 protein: CASNSGGETQYF. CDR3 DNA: TGTGCCAGTAATAGCGGTGGGGAGACCCAGTACTTC.

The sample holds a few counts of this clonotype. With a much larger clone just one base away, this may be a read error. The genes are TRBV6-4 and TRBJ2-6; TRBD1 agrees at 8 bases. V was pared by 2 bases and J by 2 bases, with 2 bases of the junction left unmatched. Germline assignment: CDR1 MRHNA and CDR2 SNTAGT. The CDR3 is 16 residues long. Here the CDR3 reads CASSDAGGAGANVLTF. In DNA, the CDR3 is TGTGCCAGCAGTGACGCAGGGGGCGCTGGGGCCAACGTCCTGACTTTC.

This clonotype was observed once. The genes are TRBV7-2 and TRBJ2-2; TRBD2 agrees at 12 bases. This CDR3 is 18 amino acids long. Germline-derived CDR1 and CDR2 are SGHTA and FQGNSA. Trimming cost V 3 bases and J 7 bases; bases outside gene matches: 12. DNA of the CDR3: TGTGCCAGCAGCTTTTACAAGACTAGCGGGAGAAGGATCGGGGAGCTGTTTTTT. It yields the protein CASSFYKTSGRRIGELFF.

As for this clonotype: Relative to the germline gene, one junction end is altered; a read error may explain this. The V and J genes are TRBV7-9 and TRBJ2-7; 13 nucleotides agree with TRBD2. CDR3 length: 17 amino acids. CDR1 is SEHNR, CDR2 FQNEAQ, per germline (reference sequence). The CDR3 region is CASSLVPGLAGPYEQCF. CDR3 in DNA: TGTGCCAGCAGCTTAGTCCCGGGACTAGCGGGACCCTACGAGCAGTGCTTC.

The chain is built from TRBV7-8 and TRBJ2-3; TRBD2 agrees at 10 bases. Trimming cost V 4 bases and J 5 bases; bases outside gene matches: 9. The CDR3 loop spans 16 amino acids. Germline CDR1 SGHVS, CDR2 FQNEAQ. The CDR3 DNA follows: TGTGCCAGCAGCTCCCCACTAGCGGGACTTCAAGATACGCAGTATTTT. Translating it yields CASSSPLAGLQDTQYF.

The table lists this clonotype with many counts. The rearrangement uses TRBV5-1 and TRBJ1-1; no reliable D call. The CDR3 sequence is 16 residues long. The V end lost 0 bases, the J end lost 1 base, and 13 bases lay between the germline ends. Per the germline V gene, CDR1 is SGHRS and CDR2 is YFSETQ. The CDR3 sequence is CASSLASTPRNTEAFF. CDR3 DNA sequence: TGCGCCAGCAGCTTGGCCTCGACCCCAAGGAACACTGAAGCTTTCTTT.

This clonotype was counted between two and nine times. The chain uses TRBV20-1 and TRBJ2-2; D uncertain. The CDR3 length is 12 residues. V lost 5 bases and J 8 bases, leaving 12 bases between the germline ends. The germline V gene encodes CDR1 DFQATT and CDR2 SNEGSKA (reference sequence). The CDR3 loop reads CSAQSPGGELFF. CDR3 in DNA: TGCAGTGCTCAATCCCCTGGAGGGGAGCTGTTTTTT.

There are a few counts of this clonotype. The CDR3 sequence: CASSLRTAMNTEAFF. DNA of the CDR3: TGTGCCAGCAGTCTTAGGACGGCAATGAACACTGAAGCTTTCTTT. V usage is TRBV6-5 and J usage is TRBJ1-1; D is unclear. The V end was cut by 5 bases, the J end by 0 bases, with 13 bases between. This CDR3 spans 15 amino acids. CDR1 is MNHEY and CDR2 is SVGAGI in the germline V gene.

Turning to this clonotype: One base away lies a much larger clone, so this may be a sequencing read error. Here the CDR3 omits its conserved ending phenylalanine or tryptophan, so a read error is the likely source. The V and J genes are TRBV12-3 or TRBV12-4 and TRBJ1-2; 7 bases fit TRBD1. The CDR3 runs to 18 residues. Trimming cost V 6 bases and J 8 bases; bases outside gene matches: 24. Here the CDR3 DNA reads TGTGCCAGCAGCTCCACAACCGGGACAGCCTACTATGTTAGGGGCTACACCCTC. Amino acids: CASSSTTGTAYYVRGYTL.

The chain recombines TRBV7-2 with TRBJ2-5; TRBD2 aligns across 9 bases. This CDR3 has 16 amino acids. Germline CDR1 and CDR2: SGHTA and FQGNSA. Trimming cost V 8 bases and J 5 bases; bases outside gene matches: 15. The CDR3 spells CASGRLAGGPRETQYF. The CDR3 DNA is TGTGCCAGCGGAAGATTGGCGGGAGGGCCCCGGGAGACCCAGTACTTC.

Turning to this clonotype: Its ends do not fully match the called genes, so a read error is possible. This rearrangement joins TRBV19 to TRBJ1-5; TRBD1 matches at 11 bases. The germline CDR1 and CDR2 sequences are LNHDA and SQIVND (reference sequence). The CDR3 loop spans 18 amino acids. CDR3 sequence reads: CASSRSAAGQGANQLQHF. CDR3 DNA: TGTGCCAGTAGTAGGAGCGCGGCTGGACAGGGGGCGAATCAGCTCCAGCATTTT.

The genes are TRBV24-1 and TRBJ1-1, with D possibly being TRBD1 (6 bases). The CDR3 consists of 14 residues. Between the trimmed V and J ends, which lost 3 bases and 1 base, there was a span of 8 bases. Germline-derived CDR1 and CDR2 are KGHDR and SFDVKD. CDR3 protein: CATSDPTGNTEAFF. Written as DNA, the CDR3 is TGTGCCACCAGTGATCCGACAGGGAACACTGAAGCTTTCTTT.

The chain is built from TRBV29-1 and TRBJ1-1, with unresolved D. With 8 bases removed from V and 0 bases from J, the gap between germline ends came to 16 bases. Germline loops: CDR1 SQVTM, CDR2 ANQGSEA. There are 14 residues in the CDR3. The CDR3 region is CSQGRYSMNTEAFF. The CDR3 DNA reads TGCAGCCAAGGACGGTATTCCATGAACACTGAAGCTTTCTTT.